Listed here is a single T cell receptor (beta chain). Its target is not known. From the reads, TCRdb called clonotypes with MiXCR, one entry per CDR3 protein. The sample contains 400,000 to 600,000 distinct CDR3 sequences, approximately 46% of which appear only once. This sample is drawn from a study of T cell repertoires in cytomegalovirus infection. Study background: Indicated by public TCR beta signatures were CMV infection and matching HLA type.

CDR1 and CDR2 (germline): SGHAT, FQNNGV. V was shortened by 5 bases and J by 8 bases, with 12 bases between the two germline ends. CDR3 length: 12 amino acids. The rearrangement links TRBV11-2 to TRBJ1-1; TRBD1 is a possible D gene (5 bases). The input for sequencing was cultured PBMCs, taken from culture after CMV antigen stimulation. The TCR originated in a human donor in good health (CMV status not recorded). Some clones in this sample may be carry-over from other donors' samples. As DNA, the CDR3 is TGTGCCAGCAGCCACCTTGGGGGGGAAGCTTTCTTT. This translates into CASSHLGGEAFF.